This is a list of T cell receptor beta chains from one sample in a study of blood T cell repertoires in COVID-19. Repertoires were generated with immunoSEQ multiplex PCR, while TCRdb's copy carries only in-frame clones and drops some. This sample has fewer than 250,000 clones, with over 80% found just once. The source material was PBMCs or T cells enriched from blood (not recorded which). These receptors originate from a woman aged 25-40 years who had been exposed to COVID-19. Each CDR3 is given with its conserved first and last residue. Each record gives: V gene, clone size, J gene, D gene, CDR3 DNA, CDR3 protein. D genes are given only for firm matches. Clone size is given for some rows only: seen once, a few or many times, or a class if the clone is expanded.

TRBV7-6	-	TRBJ2-1	-	TGTGCCAGCAGCTTAGCTGAGACTAGTTTAAGTGAGCAGTTCTTC	CASSLAETSLSEQFF
TRBV6-5	-	TRBJ2-3	TRBD1	TGTGCCAGCAGGGGGACAGGGGCGCAGTATTTT	CASRGTGAQYF
TRBV10-3	few	TRBJ1-4	-	TGTGCCATCAGTCACGGGGATGAAAAACTGTTTTTT	CAISHGDEKLFF
TRBV30	once	TRBJ2-2	TRBD1	TGTGCCTGGTGTACGGGGACAGCATACACCGGGGAGCTGTTTTTT	CAWCTGTAYTGELFF
TRBV30	-	TRBJ2-7	-	TGTGCCTGGAGTAAAGGACAGTACTCCTACGAGCAGTACTTC	CAWSKGQYSYEQYF
TRBV6-6	-	TRBJ2-7	TRBD2	TGTGCCAGCAGTCCACAGGGGCGGGAGGGGTACGAGCAGTACTTC	CASSPQGREGYEQYF
TRBV4-1	-	TRBJ1-5	-	TGCGCCAGCCGTCAGACTTTTAGCAATCAGCCCCAGCATTTT	CASRQTFSNQPQHF
TRBV25-1	-	TRBJ1-1	TRBD1	TGTGCCAGCAGTGAACCTGAAACAGGGGCCACTGAAGCTTTCTTT	CASSEPETGATEAFF
TRBV19	-	TRBJ1-3	-	TGTGCCAGTAGTATAGATCATTCAGGGATCTCTGGAAACACCATATATTTT	CASSIDHSGISGNTIYF
TRBV5-6	-	TRBJ2-7	-	TGTGCCAGCAGCCGGGGACAAATGACTGTATTCTACGAGCAGTACTTC	CASSRGQMTVFYEQYF
TRBV19	-	TRBJ2-1	TRBD2	TGTGCCAGTAGTGTTCTTAGTATTGCGGGAGGGGATGAGCAGTTCTTC	CASSVLSIAGGDEQFF
TRBV11-2	-	TRBJ2-7	TRBD2	TGTGCCAGCAGCTCAGACCCGCCGGGACTAGTACGGTCCGAGCAGTACTTC	CASSSDPPGLVRSEQYF
TRBV18	once	TRBJ2-4	-	TGTGCCAGCTCACCCCGTGCAGGGGTCCGCCTCATTCAGTACTTC	CASSPRAGVRLIQYF
TRBV11-1	-	TRBJ2-7	-	TGTGCCAGCAGCTTAGGACAGATATACGAGCAGTACTTC	CASSLGQIYEQYF
TRBV19	-	TRBJ2-3	TRBD1	TGTGCCAGTAGTATAAAAGGACAGGGTGGGGGCACAGATACGCAGTATTTT	CASSIKGQGGGTDTQYF
TRBV5-1	-	TRBJ2-7	TRBD2	TGCGCCAGCAGCGCAAATCCCGGGACTACCTCCTACGAGCAGTACTTC	CASSANPGTTSYEQYF
TRBV28	-	TRBJ1-5	TRBD1	TGTGCCAGCAGTAACAGGGGAGTTAATCAGCCCCAGCATTTT	CASSNRGVNQPQHF
TRBV7-3	once	TRBJ2-3	TRBD2	TGTGCCAGCAGCCGCACCACGACTAGCGGGAGCACAGATACGCAGTATTTT	CASSRTTTSGSTDTQYF
TRBV19	-	TRBJ1-5	-	TGTGCCAGCAGTTACTCGGGCAATCAGCCCCAGCATTTT	CASSYSGNQPQHF
TRBV28	once	TRBJ2-7	TRBD1	TGTGCCAGCAGCCGGACAGGGGGGGGCTCCTACGAGCAGTACTTC	CASSRTGGGSYEQYF
TRBV12-5	-	TRBJ1-2	-	TGTGCTAGTGGTATTCCGCCTGGGGGGGTCTATGGCTACACCTTC	CASGIPPGGVYGYTF
TRBV7-9	-	TRBJ2-7	-	TGTGCCAGCAGCCCCCGGACGGGGTGGGAGCAGTACTTC	CASSPRTGWEQYF
TRBV7-3	-	TRBJ1-1	-	TGTGCCAGCAGCTTTGGCGGGCCGGGTACTGAAGCTTTCTTT	CASSFGGPGTEAFF
TRBV12-3/TRBV12-4	-	TRBJ1-2	-	TGTGCCAGCAGTTTTAGTTCCGGGGATGGCTACACCTTC	CASSFSSGDGYTF
TRBV19	-	TRBJ2-7	-	TGTGCCAGCCGAGATGAGGGCCACCTCGAGCAGTACTTC	CASRDEGHLEQYF
TRBV6-4	once	TRBJ1-1	TRBD1	TGTGCCAGCAAAAGGACAGGGTTTGGGACTGAAGCTTTCTTT	CASKRTGFGTEAFF
TRBV30	-	TRBJ1-6	-	TGTGCCTGGAGTCGCCATGCTGCGGCTAGCTCACCCCTCCACTTT	CAWSRHAAASSPLHF
TRBV7-3	once	TRBJ2-2	TRBD2	TGTGCCAGCAGCTTTGGCGGGGGCGGGGAGCTGTTTTTT	CASSFGGGGELFF
TRBV9	-	TRBJ2-1	TRBD2	TGTGCCAGCAGCGCAAAGATTAGCGGGAGGGGGGCCTACAATGAGCAGTTCTTC	CASSAKISGRGAYNEQFF
TRBV5-1	few	TRBJ1-6	-	TGCGCCAGCAGCCGGCGGACCGCGGGGAGGGGTGATTCACCCCTCCACTTT	CASSRRTAGRGDSPLHF
TRBV6-5	-	TRBJ1-2	TRBD1	TGTGCCAGCAGTTACCTGACAGGGAGCGATGGCTACACCTTC	CASSYLTGSDGYTF
TRBV5-1	-	TRBJ1-4	TRBD1	TGCGCCAGCAGCAACGGAGAGACAGGGTACGCTGAAAAACTGTTTTTT	CASSNGETGYAEKLFF
TRBV5-4	-	TRBJ1-1	-	TGTGCCAGCAGCTTGTCTCTCCGGGAGAAGCGAGGTGAAGCTTTCTTT	CASSLSLREKRGEAFF
TRBV10-3	-	TRBJ1-2	-	TGTGCCATCAGTGAGTCCGGGGATGGCTACACCTTC	CAISESGDGYTF
TRBV11-3	-	TRBJ2-1	-	TGTGCCAGCAGCCGTAATGAGCAGTTCTTC	CASSRNEQFF
TRBV12-5	-	TRBJ2-3	-	TGTGCTAGTGGTTTGGCCTTAGCTAGCACAGATACGCAGTATTTT	CASGLALASTDTQYF
TRBV28	-	TRBJ2-7	-	TGTGCCAGCAGCTCCGTCTACGAGCAGTACTTC	CASSSVYEQYF
TRBV6-5	-	TRBJ1-2	TRBD1	TGTGCCAGCAGACCGACAGGGTTAGAAGGCTACACCTTC	CASRPTGLEGYTF
TRBV9	-	TRBJ2-7	TRBD2	TGTGCCAGCAGCGTAGCAGGTGCGGGAGCCCCCTACGAGCAGTACTTC	CASSVAGAGAPYEQYF
TRBV5-1	-	TRBJ2-3	TRBD1	TGCGCCAGCAGCAGGACCGGGACAGGTATTAGCACAGATACGCAGTATTTT	CASSRTGTGISTDTQYF
TRBV5-1	-	TRBJ2-3	TRBD2	TGCGCCAGCAGCCGGGGGGTTGTTCGGGATACGCAGTATTTT	CASSRGVVRDTQYF
TRBV28	-	TRBJ1-4	-	TGTGCCAGCAGTCCGCTTTCACAGGGAGAATGGAAACTGTTTTTT	CASSPLSQGEWKLFF
TRBV12-5	-	TRBJ1-1	-	TGTGCTAGTGGTTTGGACGAGGTAAATCCTTTCTTT	CASGLDEVNPFF
TRBV3-1/TRBV3-2	-	TRBJ1-1	-	TGTGCCAGCAGCCAAGTGGGGGCGCGCACTGAAGCTTTCTTT	CASSQVGARTEAFF
TRBV10-2	-	TRBJ2-1	-	TGCGCCAGCAGTACGTACGCGGAGCAGTTCTTC	CASSTYAEQFF
TRBV19	-	TRBJ2-1	TRBD2	TGTGCCAGTAGTATGGGACTAGCGGGTTACAATGAGCAGTTCTTC	CASSMGLAGYNEQFF
TRBV20-1	few	TRBJ2-5	-	TGCAGTGCTAGGGAGGTGGAGACCCAGTACTTC	CSAREVETQYF
TRBV19	-	TRBJ2-7	-	TGTGCCAGTAGGGACATTTCATCCTACGAGCAGTACTTC	CASRDISSYEQYF
TRBV30	-	TRBJ1-1	-	TGTGCCTGGAAGGGAATTGGGAGGTGGGTCTTGGACACTGAAGCTTTCTTT	CAWKGIGRWVLDTEAFF
TRBV6-4	-	TRBJ2-1	TRBD2	TGTGCCAGACCGTCTAGCGGCAGCTCCTACAATGAGCAGTTCTTC	CARPSSGSSYNEQFF
TRBV6-5	few	TRBJ2-7	TRBD2	TGTGCCAGCAGTTACGGACTAGCGCTCAACGAGCAGTACTTC	CASSYGLALNEQYF
TRBV9	-	TRBJ1-5	TRBD1	TGTGCCAGCAGCCCCCGACAGGGGACGAGCAATCAGCCCCAGCATTTT	CASSPRQGTSNQPQHF
TRBV7-7	-	TRBJ2-1	TRBD2	TGTGCCAGCAGCTTATTACCAGCGGGGGACTACAATGAGCAGTTCTTC	CASSLLPAGDYNEQFF
TRBV5-6	-	TRBJ2-3	-	TGTGCCAGCAGCGAGCAAACGGTCGGGGGCACAGATACGCAGTATTTT	CASSEQTVGGTDTQYF
TRBV10-1	-	TRBJ2-2	TRBD1	TGCGCCAGCAGTGGGGACAGGGGAAAAACCGGGGAGCTGTTTTTT	CASSGDRGKTGELFF
TRBV7-2	-	TRBJ1-3	-	TGTGCCAGCAGCTTACCTTCTGGAAACACCATATATTTT	CASSLPSGNTIYF
TRBV9	-	TRBJ1-1	-	TGTGCCAGCAGCGTAGCAATGAACACTGAAGCTTTCTTT	CASSVAMNTEAFF